The 16 T cell receptor beta chains below all came from one sample that was sequenced in a study of OX40 agonist ivuxolimab in advanced cancers. Using immunoSEQ multiplex PCR, the repertoire was profiled, and TCRdb retains in-frame clones only, with some absent. The sample lists fewer than 85,000 clones, around 89% occurring once. The sequenced sample was CD4+ or CD8+ T cells sorted from blood, obtained in a trial of the OX40 agonist ivuxolimab. These receptors were obtained from an adult with an advanced solid tumor such as melanoma, head and neck, liver or kidney cancer.

V gene TRBV13 combines with J gene TRBJ2-1, with D hard to call. The V end was cut by 5 bases, the J end by 9 bases, with 14 bases between. The CDR3 loop spans 13 amino acids. Germline-derived CDR1 and CDR2 are PRHDT and FYEKMQ (reference sequence). The CDR3 here is CASSSFRDGEQFF. The CDR3 DNA reads TGTGCCAGCAGCAGCTTCCGCGATGGTGAGCAGTTCTTC.

V usage is TRBV27 and J usage is TRBJ2-5; 9 nucleotides agree with TRBD2. V trimming: 3 bases; J trimming: 2 bases; junction bases outside the gene matches: 4. CDR1 and CDR2 (germline): MNHEY, SMNVEV (reference sequence). CDR3 length: 15 amino acids. The CDR3 DNA reads as TGTGCCAGCAGTTTTCTAGCGGGACTTCAAGAGACCCAGTACTTC. Protein product: CASSFLAGLQETQYF.

The chain is built from TRBV29-1 and TRBJ1-2; 10 bases are shared with TRBD1. Germline V lookup: CDR1 SQVTM, CDR2 ANQGSEA. J lost 2 bases, V lost 6 bases, and 0 bases had no gene match. CDR3 length: 12 residues. CDR3 residues: CSVGQGNYGYTF. The CDR3 coding sequence is TGCAGCGTGGGACAGGGGAACTATGGCTACACCTTC.

V and J are TRBV11-2 and TRBJ1-2, with 7 bases that match TRBD1. CDR3 size: 13 residues. J gave up 7 bases and V 6 bases, and 8 bases lay outside the gene matches. CDR1 and CDR2 (germline): SGHAT, FQNNGV. The CDR3 reads CASRRQGPGGYTF. Here the CDR3 DNA reads TGTGCCAGCAGGAGACAGGGACCAGGTGGCTACACCTTC.

The chain employs TRBV6-6 and TRBJ2-7, with TRBD2 as a possible D gene (5 bases). Trimming removed 6 bases from V and 0 bases from J, with 9 bases in between. CDR1 and CDR2 (germline): MNHNY, SVGAGI (reference sequence). The length of the CDR3 is 13 residues. Written as DNA, the CDR3 is TGTGCCAGCAGCCGGACTTTCTCCTACGAGCAGTACTTC. It specifies CASSRTFSYEQYF.

As DNA, the CDR3 is TGTGCCAGTAGTAGGGACCTAAGCTCCTACGAGCAGTACTTC. Encoded protein: CASSRDLSSYEQYF. The rearrangement uses TRBV19 and TRBJ2-7; D may be TRBD1 or TRBD2 (5 bases each). V was shortened by 4 bases and J by 0 bases, with 10 bases between the two germline ends. This CDR3 comprises 14 residues. Germline CDR1 is LNHDA and CDR2 is SQIVND (reference sequence). The entire variable domain, with the rest obtained from reference TRBV19 and TRBJ2-7, is as follows: DGGITQSPKYLFRKEGQNVTLSCEQNLNHDAMYWYRQDPGQGLRLIYYSQIVNDFQKGDIAEGYSVSREKKESFPLTVTSAQKNPTAFYLCASSRDLSSYEQYFGPGTRLTVT.

The genes are TRBV28 and TRBJ1-4; 10 bases match TRBD1. The CDR3 contains 14 residues. From germline, CDR1 is MDHEN and CDR2 SYDVKM. The ends lost 3 bases at V and 10 bases at J; junction bases unmatched: 5. CDR3 DNA sequence: TGTGCCAGCAGTTTCCGCGACAGGGGGCGAAAACTGTTTTTT. This sequence encodes CASSFRDRGRKLFF.

This clone showed up just a few times. This sequence joins TRBV14 and TRBJ2-2; D not certain. The V end was cut by 4 bases, the J end by 5 bases, with 11 bases between. The CDR3 is made up of 14 amino acids. Germline CDR1 is SGHDN and CDR2 is FVKESK. CDR3 bases: TGTGCCAGCAGCCCTCGAAGTGGGACCGGGGAGCTGTTTTTT. Translated, it gives CASSPRSGTGELFF.

The rearrangement links TRBV29-1 to TRBJ1-4; possibly TRBD1 for D (5 bases). The CDR3 runs to 13 residues. Trimming left V 6 bases short and J 4 bases short, with 12 bases between. In germline, CDR1 is SQVTM, CDR2 ANQGSEA. CDR3 in DNA: TGCAGCGTCCAAACCCAGGGTAATGAAAAACTGTTTTTT. Amino acid sequence: CSVQTQGNEKLFF. The full variable domain, with the rest looked up from reference TRBV29-1 and TRBJ1-4, is SAVISQKPSRDICQRGTSLTIQCQVDSQVTMMFWYRQQPGQSLTLIATANQGSEATYESGFVIDKFPISRPNLTFSTLTVSNMSPEDSSIYLCSVQTQGNEKLFFGSGTQLSVL.

The chain has TRBV6-5 and TRBJ2-1, with 8 bases that match TRBD2. Germline CDR1 reads MNHEY; CDR2 reads SVGAGI. V lost 7 bases and J lost 13; bases outside the gene matches: 9. This CDR3 is 12 amino acids long. This chain's CDR3 is CASTATSGVQFF. The CDR3 DNA reads TGTGCCAGCACCGCAACTAGCGGAGTTCAGTTCTTC.

The chain employs TRBV5-8 and TRBJ2-7, with D unclear. This CDR3 is 14 amino acids long. Trimming took off 1 base at V and 4 bases at J, with 12 bases between the two ends. Germline CDR1 SGHTS, CDR2 YDEGEE. The CDR3 here is CASSLSGARYEQYF. In DNA, the CDR3 is TGTGCCAGCAGCTTGTCCGGAGCACGTTACGAGCAGTACTTC.

The J gene is TRBJ1-2, the V gene TRBV10-3; D unclear. CDR3 length: 16 amino acids. V lost 8 bases to trimming and J lost 2 bases, with 21 bases between them. The V gene's germline CDR1 is ENHRY and CDR2 SYGVKD. The CDR3 spells CAISVALAGPNYGYTF. In DNA form, the CDR3 reads TGTGCCATCTCGGTTGCTTTGGCGGGCCCCAACTATGGCTACACCTTC.

This sequence joins TRBV7-8 and TRBJ1-3; D is undetermined. The germline V gene has CDR1 SGHVS and CDR2 FQNEAQ. The CDR3 has 15 residues. The V gene lost 1 base and the J gene lost 8 bases, with 15 bases spanning the gap. The CDR3, as DNA: TGTGCCAGCAGCTTAGGAAGGGCAGTAGAGGACACCATATATTTT. Translating gives CASSLGRAVEDTIYF.

The rearrangement uses TRBV30 and TRBJ1-2; TRBD1 aligns across 7 bases. Looked up from germline, CDR1 is GTSNPN and CDR2 is SVGIG (reference sequence). V was pared by 0 bases and J by 8 bases, with 0 bases of the junction left unmatched. The CDR3 extends over 11 amino acids. CDR3 sequence (DNA): TGTGCCTGGAGTGTGGACAGGGGCTACACCTTC. It encodes CAWSVDRGYTF.

The sample holds one count of this clone. The J gene is TRBJ2-3, the V gene TRBV5-6; D is ambiguous. Trimming cost V 2 bases and J 1 base, with 8 bases left between them. The CDR3 totals 14 residues. Looked up from germline, CDR1 is SGHDT and CDR2 is YYEEEE. For the CDR3, the DNA is TGTGCCAGCAGCTTCTACACGGGCACAGATACGCAGTATTTT. Amino acid sequence: CASSFYTGTDTQYF.

The CDR3 reads CASRAAYEQYF. For the CDR3, the DNA is TGTGCCAGCAGAGCAGCCTACGAGCAGTACTTC. The V gene is TRBV2, the J gene TRBJ2-7, with D unresolved. Germline lookup yields CDR1 SNHLY and CDR2 FYNNEI. The CDR3 has 11 amino acids. V dropped 6 bases and J dropped 2 bases, with 5 bases sitting between them.